Listed here are 3 T cell receptor beta chains from one sample, sequenced in a study of cytomegalovirus exposure and HLA in healthy donors. Primers for the PCR totalled 60 Vbeta and 13 Jbeta. Produced via immunoSEQ multiplex PCR; TCRdb's table is partial and in-frame only. The sample shows 140,000 to 150,000 clones, about 80% of them seen only once. Sample: PBMCs. These receptors were obtained from a man aged 40-49 years in good health and CMV-seropositive.

This chain uses TRBV14 with TRBJ2-3, with TRBD2 identical over 8 bases. The V segment lost 2 bases and the J segment 4 bases; nucleotides outside the gene matches: 5. The length of the CDR3 is 15 residues. Germline CDR1 is SGHDN and CDR2 is FVKESK. CDR3 sequence: CASSQLAGRSDTQYF. DNA for the CDR3: TGTGCCAGCAGCCAATTAGCGGGAAGGTCAGATACGCAGTATTTT.

This clone was recorded a few times. This chain uses TRBV4-1 with TRBJ2-1; 8 bases align to TRBD1. Germline CDR1 is MGHRA and CDR2 is YSYEKL. The CDR3 totals 16 residues. V gave up 0 bases and J gave up 6 bases; unmatched junction bases: 7. The CDR3, as DNA: TGCGCCAGCAGCCAAGAATGGCTCGACAGGGGCAATGAGCAGTTCTTC. As protein: CASSQEWLDRGNEQFF.

About this clone: Other DNA variants within this sample encode the same CDR3. The chain combines TRBV7-2 with TRBJ2-5; 7 bases map to TRBD2. J lost 1 base, V lost 3 bases, and 2 bases had no gene match. CDR1 and CDR2 from the germline V gene are SGHTA and FQGNSA. This CDR3 has 14 amino acids. CDR3 region: CASSFQRGQETQYF. In DNA, the CDR3 is TGTGCCAGCAGCTTCCAGCGGGGCCAAGAGACCCAGTACTTC.